This T cell receptor (beta chain) is from a study of TIL therapy for anti-PD-1-resistant metastatic lung cancer. Study-level results: TIL cultures after expansion showed higher clonality and lower diversity than baseline tumor (median about 6% vs 30%).

Sample time point: pre-treatment sample, taken before nivolumab and TIL therapy. Most excised metastases sampled were pleural nodules or supraclavicular lymph nodes. The libraries were made with immunoSEQ v3. Measured with immunoSEQ multiplex PCR; TCRdb has only the in-frame clones, and not every one. Of several thousand clones listed, under 75% were seen once; the top ten hold approximately 6.7%. The V and J ends lost 5 bases and 8 bases respectively, with 21 bases between them. Germline CDR1 reads SGHVS; CDR2 reads FQNEAQ. The CDR3 length is 15 residues. Note on this clone: What it binds is not known.

Sequencing used tumor tissue, obtained at baseline. V is TRBV7-8 and J is TRBJ1-2; D may be TRBD1 (6 bases). This receptor was obtained from a person aged 25 to 79 with non-small cell lung cancer. The CDR3 sequence is CASSGSGWGLVGYTF. CDR3 sequence (DNA): TGTGCCAGCAGCGGGTCCGGATGGGGGCTAGTAGGCTACACCTTC.